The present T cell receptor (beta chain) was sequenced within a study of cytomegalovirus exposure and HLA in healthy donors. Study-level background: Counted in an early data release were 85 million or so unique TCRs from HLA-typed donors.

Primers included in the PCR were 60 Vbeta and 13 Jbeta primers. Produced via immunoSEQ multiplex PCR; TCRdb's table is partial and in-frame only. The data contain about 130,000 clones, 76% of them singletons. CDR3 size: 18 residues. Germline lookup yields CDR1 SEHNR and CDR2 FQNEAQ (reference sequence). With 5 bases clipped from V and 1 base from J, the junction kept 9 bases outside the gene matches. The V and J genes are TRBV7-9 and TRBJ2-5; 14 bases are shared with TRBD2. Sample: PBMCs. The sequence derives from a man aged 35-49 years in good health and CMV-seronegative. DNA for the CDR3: TGTGCCAGCAGCGGAGGACTAGCGGGGGGATCCTTCCAAGAGACCCAGTACTTC. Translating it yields CASSGGLAGGSFQETQYF.